These 28 T cell receptor beta chains were all obtained from the same sample, sequenced in a study of blood T cells in healthy people across ages (dated by TCRdb to between 2014 and 2017). Receptors were amplified or captured by 5' RACE. The sequencing machine was an Illumina HiSeq 2500. A second roughly 6 to 11 cycle PCR used a sample-barcoded 5' primer and a J-beta primer mix. The public sequencing data were trimmed at Q25 with fastp and processed into clonotypes with MiXCR by TCRdb, which kept only in-frame beta chains. Every CDR3 protein is listed once, alongside the most common genes and DNA of its rows. This sample gives around 1,500,000 distinct CDR3 sequences in total; roughly 40% of them show up just once. The ten largest clones represent roughly 8.2% of the sample. Sequencing input: blood. Receptor source: a woman between 18 and 29 years old in good health.

The chain has TRBV29-1 and TRBJ2-1, with 7 bases matching TRBD2. Germline V gene sequence: CDR1 SQVTM, CDR2 ANQGSEA. The trim removed 4 bases at V and 8 bases at J, leaving 5 bases unmatched. This CDR3 has 12 residues. The CDR3 DNA reads as TGCAGCGTTGCTGGGAGGGGCGATGAGCAGTTCTTC. The encoded protein is CSVAGRGDEQFF.

This clonotype came up a few times. V gene TRBV6-5 combines with J gene TRBJ1-5; the D gene is possibly TRBD1 (6 bases). The ends were cut back, 6 bases at V and 4 bases at J, with 13 bases in the middle. CDR1 is MNHEY and CDR2 is SVGAGI in the germline V gene. This CDR3 is built from 14 residues. CDR3 sequence (DNA): TGTGCCAGCAGAGGGACACCACCTAATCAGCCCCAGCATTTT. Translated, it gives CASRGTPPNQPQHF.

Only a few counts were recorded for this clonotype. The genes are TRBV27 and TRBJ1-2, with D possibly matching TRBD1 (5 bases). Trimming left V 2 bases short and J 2 bases short, with 12 bases between. The CDR3 totals 15 residues. Germline values: CDR1 MNHEY, CDR2 SMNVEV (reference sequence). The CDR3 DNA follows: TGTGCCAGCAGTTTAGCTATTAAGGGGAACTATGGCTACACCTTC. Protein: CASSLAIKGNYGYTF.

This clonotype was seen repeatedly, ten times or more. V and J are TRBV29-1 and TRBJ1-1; a weak D match, TRBD1 (5 bases). CDR3 length equals 13 residues. CDR1 is SQVTM, CDR2 ANQGSEA, per germline. Trimming pared 5 bases from V and 6 bases from J, leaving 16 bases between. This chain's CDR3 is CSVRGGGAAEAFF. In DNA form, the CDR3 reads TGCAGCGTTCGCGGGGGAGGGGCGGCTGAAGCTTTCTTT.

This clonotype occurred a few times. The chain uses TRBV7-9 and TRBJ2-3, with 10 nucleotides matching TRBD2. Germline CDR1 SEHNR, CDR2 FQNEAQ (reference sequence). The CDR3 contains 15 residues. With V trimmed by 5 bases and J by 4 bases, 6 bases remained unmatched. The CDR3 sequence is CASSKGLAYADTQYF. CDR3 bases: TGTGCCAGCAGCAAGGGACTAGCGTACGCAGATACGCAGTATTTT. Drawing the rest from reference TRBV7-9 and TRBJ2-3, the complete variable domain is DTGVSQNPRHKITKRGQNVTFRCDPISEHNRLYWYRQTLGQGPEFLTYFQNEAQLEKSRLLSDRFSAERPKGSFSTLEIQRTEQGDSAMYLCASSKGLAYADTQYFGPGTRLTVL.

This clonotype showed up just a few times. V and J are TRBV12-3 or TRBV12-4 and TRBJ2-1; either TRBD1 or TRBD2 may fit D (5 bases each). Trimming removed 2 bases from V and 5 bases from J, with 16 bases in between. CDR3 size: 16 residues. The CDR3 bases are TGTGCCAGCAGTTTAATTGGGGGAAATGGCCACAATGAGCAGTTCTTC. This translates into CASSLIGGNGHNEQFF.

With respect to this clonotype: The junction shows a germline mismatch at one end, possibly a read error. V and J are TRBV28 and TRBJ1-2; D not resolved. The CDR3 runs 13 residues. From germline, CDR1 is MDHEN and CDR2 SYDVKM. The CDR3 DNA sequence: TGTGCCAGCACCCGTAGGGTTAACCATGGCTACACCTTC. This sequence encodes CASTRRVNHGYTF.

This chain links TRBV20-1 with TRBJ1-4, with TRBD1 matching 10 bases. The CDR3 runs to 15 residues. V lost 5 bases to trimming and J lost 1 base; unmatched junction nucleotides: 4. Germline loops: CDR1 DFQATT, CDR2 SNEGSKA (reference sequence). The CDR3 protein is CSALRDRGTNEKLFF. DNA of the CDR3: TGCAGTGCTCTCCGGGACAGGGGAACTAATGAAAAACTGTTTTTT.

V gene TRBV20-1 combines with J gene TRBJ1-2; no reliable D call. Germline CDR1 and CDR2: DFQATT and SNEGSKA (reference sequence). V was cut by 3 bases and J by 6 bases, with 5 bases left in between. The CDR3 runs to 10 residues. The CDR3 nucleotides read TGCAGTGCTAGTGGCGATGGCTACACCTTC. Translation: CSASGDGYTF.

This clonotype was seen more than once but under ten times. The V gene is TRBV24-1, the J gene TRBJ2-3, with D perhaps TRBD1 (5 bases). Germline V gene lookup returns CDR1 KGHDR and CDR2 SFDVKD. Deletions cut 3 bases from V and 5 bases from J, with 11 bases between. This CDR3 is 14 amino acids long. CDR3 amino acids: CATSDASGKDTQYF. CDR3 nucleotide sequence: TGTGCCACCAGTGATGCTTCAGGGAAAGATACGCAGTATTTT.

The chain joins TRBV12-3 or TRBV12-4 to TRBJ1-2, with no clear D. This CDR3 comprises 10 residues. V was clipped by 6 bases and J by 13 bases, with 12 bases between them. DNA of the CDR3: TGTGCCAGCAGCCTCAGCCGGGTCACCTTC. It codes for CASSLSRVTF.

This clonotype was seen once. This sequence joins TRBV12-3 or TRBV12-4 and TRBJ2-4, with a possible D match to TRBD2 (5 bases). V shed 6 bases and J shed 13 bases, with 13 bases lying between them. The CDR3 sequence is 11 residues long. The CDR3 loop is CASSPTEEQYF. Here the CDR3 DNA reads TGTGCCAGCAGCCCTACGGAGGAGCAGTACTTC.

The chain employs TRBV7-6 and TRBJ2-4; 10 bases line up with TRBD2. The J call may be wrong; the DNA end is better matched by TRBJ2-7. Germline lookup yields CDR1 SGHVS and CDR2 FNYEAQ. The CDR3 is made up of 18 amino acids. CDR3 sequence reads: CASSSGTSANRSSYEQYF. The CDR3 DNA reads as TGTGCCAGCAGCTCAGGGACTAGCGCAAACCGTAGCTCCTACGAGCAGTACTTC.

The chain joins TRBV5-1 to TRBJ2-7, with TRBD2 matching 8 bases. The V segment lost 2 bases and the J segment 2 bases; nucleotides outside the gene matches: 9. CDR1 SGHRS and CDR2 YFSETQ come from the germline V gene. This CDR3 has 16 amino acids. The CDR3 sequence: CASSFETSVSTYEQYF. CDR3 in DNA: TGCGCCAGCAGCTTTGAGACTAGCGTTTCTACCTACGAGCAGTACTTC. Supplemented by reference TRBV5-1 and TRBJ2-7, the full variable domain reads KAGVTQTPRYLIKTRGQQVTLSCSPISGHRSVSWYQQTPGQGLQFLFEYFSETQRNKGNFPGRFSGRQFSNSRSEMNVSTLELGDSALYLCASSFETSVSTYEQYFGPGTRLTVT.

This clonotype was seen only once. The V and J genes are TRBV6-6 and TRBJ1-5; no firm D call. This CDR3 region has 15 residues. V shed 2 bases and J shed 3 bases, with 11 bases lying between them. The germline V gene encodes CDR1 MNHNY and CDR2 SVGAGI (reference sequence). Written as DNA, the CDR3 is TGTGCCAGCAGTTACGCTGACGGATTCAATCAGCCCCAGCATTTT. Its protein is CASSYADGFNQPQHF.

This clonotype was observed many times. The rearrangement joins TRBV20-1 to TRBJ2-1; TRBD2 might be the D (6 bases). Trimming removed 3 bases from V and 6 bases from J, with 9 bases in between. CDR1 DFQATT and CDR2 SNEGSKA come from the germline V gene (reference sequence). This CDR3 has 12 amino acids. CDR3 protein: CSARASANEQFF. CDR3 DNA sequence: TGCAGTGCTAGGGCTAGCGCCAATGAGCAGTTCTTC.

CDR3 bases: TGTGCCAGCAGTGAAGGGGGCGCGGCGGGCTACACCTTC. It encodes CASSEGGAAGYTF. This chain uses TRBV6-1 with TRBJ1-2, with D possibly matching TRBD1 (5 bases). The CDR3 runs 13 residues. Trimming shortened V by 1 base and J by 8 bases, and 11 bases separated the two germline ends. Germline V gene sequence: CDR1 MNHNS, CDR2 SASEGT.

The table lists this clonotype with a count of one. The chain links TRBV28 to TRBJ2-7, with TRBD1 identical over 8 bases. V dropped 5 bases and J dropped 7; count of bases not matched to a gene: 16. The germline gives CDR1 MDHEN, CDR2 SYDVKM. The CDR3 has 16 amino acids. DNA of the CDR3: TGTGCCAGCAGTCTAGGCGCGGGACAGGTGCACAATGAGCAGTACTTC. Translation gives CASSLGAGQVHNEQYF.

This clonotype was detected only a few times. The chain is built from TRBV5-1 and TRBJ1-2, with D possibly matching TRBD1 (5 bases). V lost 1 base and J 8 bases, leaving 12 bases between the germline ends. Germline V gene data show CDR1 as SGHRS and CDR2 as YFSETQ. The CDR3 is 13 amino acids. The CDR3 sequence: CASSLFGDHGYTF. In nucleotides, the CDR3 is TGCGCCAGCAGCTTGTTCGGGGACCACGGCTACACCTTC.

The chain uses TRBV4-1 and TRBJ1-2; 8 bases fit TRBD1. Trimming at V came to 4 bases and at J to 6 bases, leaving 22 bases not matched to a gene. Germline V gene lookup returns CDR1 MGHRA and CDR2 YSYEKL. The length of the CDR3 is 19 residues. CDR3 amino acids: CASSPRNTYPGGAFNGYTF. The CDR3 DNA sequence: TGCGCCAGCAGCCCGCGGAACACCTACCCAGGGGGCGCTTTTAATGGCTACACCTTC.

The V and J genes are TRBV10-3 and TRBJ1-6, with 8 bases aligning to TRBD1. J gave up 8 bases and V 6 bases, and 3 bases lay outside the gene matches. This CDR3 comprises 13 residues. The germline CDR1 and CDR2 sequences are ENHRY and SYGVKD. CDR3 amino acids: CAISDRGDSPLHF. The CDR3 DNA follows: TGTGCCATCAGCGACAGGGGAGATTCACCCCTCCACTTT.

This rearrangement joins TRBV2 to TRBJ1-4, with D perhaps matching TRBD1 (6 bases). Between the trimmed V and J ends, which lost 6 bases and 6 bases, there was a span of 17 bases. The length of the CDR3 is 15 residues. Germline V gives CDR1 SNHLY, CDR2 FYNNEI. DNA of the CDR3: TGTGCCAGCAGGAGTATGGGGGCAGGGGATGAAAAACTGTTTTTT. Encoded protein: CASRSMGAGDEKLFF.

This clonotype was detected only a few times. The chain recombines TRBV5-1 with TRBJ2-4; TRBD1 might be the D (5 bases). Matching the DNA end better, TRBJ2-7 makes the J call doubtful. Germline loops: CDR1 SGHRS, CDR2 YFSETQ. The CDR3 runs to 17 residues. The CDR3 region is CASSFAAGRANQYEQYF. The CDR3 DNA sequence: TGCGCCAGCAGCTTTGCGGCAGGGCGCGCTAATCAATACGAGCAGTACTTC.

The rearrangement joins TRBV27 to TRBJ2-7; either TRBD1 or TRBD2 may fit D (5 bases each). The germline V and J ends were trimmed by 5 bases and 1 base, with 15 bases remaining between them. CDR1 is MNHEY and CDR2 is SMNVEV in the germline V gene (reference sequence). The CDR3 consists of 15 residues. The DNA of the CDR3 is TGTGCCAGCAGTGCGTTCGTCGGGGCGTCCTACGAGCAGTACTTC. Translating it yields CASSAFVGASYEQYF.

Comments on this clonotype: A much more abundant neighbour one base away suggests this may be a read error. This chain links TRBV2 with TRBJ2-3, with TRBD2 matching over 11 bases. The ends lost 6 bases at V and 3 bases at J; junction bases unmatched: 8. This CDR3 contains 16 residues. CDR1 is SNHLY, CDR2 FYNNEI, per germline. CDR3 amino acids: CASRASGRLRTDTQYF. CDR3 DNA sequence: TGTGCCAGCAGGGCTAGCGGGAGGTTAAGGACAGATACGCAGTATTTT.

This clonotype was seen more than once but under ten times. This sequence joins TRBV28 and TRBJ2-7; D possibly corresponds to TRBD1 (6 bases). Germline loops: CDR1 MDHEN, CDR2 SYDVKM. The CDR3 is 14 residues long. V lost 4 bases to trimming and J lost 3 bases, with 13 bases between them. DNA for the CDR3: TGTGCCAGCAGTTCGCCGCAGGGGAACTACGAGCAGTACTTC. It encodes CASSSPQGNYEQYF.

A remark on this clonotype: This may stem from a read error, because a much larger clone lies one nucleotide away. The chain combines TRBV29-1 with TRBJ2-3; D remains unclear. The CDR3 runs 14 residues. Germline assignment: CDR1 SQVTM and CDR2 ANQGSEA. The CDR3 bases are TGCAGCGTGCCACAGCAGTCCCGCACAGATGCGCAGTATTTT. It yields the protein CSVPQQSRTDAQYF.

This clonotype was counted between two and nine times. The chain is built from TRBV20-1 and TRBJ2-7; 7 bases match TRBD2. The CDR3 totals 13 residues. Per germline, CDR1 DFQATT and CDR2 SNEGSKA (reference sequence). Trimming at V came to 6 bases and at J to 1 base, leaving 6 bases not matched to a gene. CDR3 DNA: TGCAGTGCCCCCGGGAGGTGGTCCTACGAGCAGTACTTC. It encodes CSAPGRWSYEQYF.